This record looks at one T cell receptor (beta chain) sequence and its context. The antigen is unknown. Germline trimming cut 5 bases from V and 7 bases from J; bases unmatched to any gene: 4. This CDR3 spans 12 amino acids. Germline values: CDR1 GTSNPN, CDR2 SVGIG (reference sequence). Treatment denoted: oral pan-JAK inhibitor, 5-10 mg twice daily. Sequencing relied on a cDNA template that was reverse transcribed from extracted RNA. The assay was immunoSEQ multiplex PCR, and TCRdb's table has in-frame clones only and misses some. The table has some 210,000 clones, more than 55% seen once. This sample is part of a study of CD8+ T cells in alopecia areata. Study-level results: Significant decreases in scalp clonality and expanded CD8+ clones followed tofacitinib treatment. When scalp samples are sequenced, resident alphabeta T cells of normal skin are also captured.

This TCR was recovered from a human donor with alopecia areata. J is TRBJ1-2 and V is TRBV30, with TRBD1 matching 10 bases. The specimen was CD4+ T cells sorted from blood, collected around week 46, from a patient treated with tofacitinib. For the CDR3, the DNA is TGTGCCTGGGATGGACAGGGGGGTGGCTACACCTTC. Translated: CAWDGQGGGYTF.